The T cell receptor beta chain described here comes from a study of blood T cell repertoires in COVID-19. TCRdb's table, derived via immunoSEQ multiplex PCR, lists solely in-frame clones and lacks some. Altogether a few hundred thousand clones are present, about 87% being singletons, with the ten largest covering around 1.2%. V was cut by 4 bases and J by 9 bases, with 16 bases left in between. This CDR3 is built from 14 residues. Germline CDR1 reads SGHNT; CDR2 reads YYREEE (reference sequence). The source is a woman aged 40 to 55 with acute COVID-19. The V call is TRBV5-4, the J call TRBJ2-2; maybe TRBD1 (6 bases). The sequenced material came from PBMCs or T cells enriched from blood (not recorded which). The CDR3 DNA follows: TGTGCCAGCAGCCCAAACAGGGTGCTGAGGGAGCTGTTTTTT. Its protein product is CASSPNRVLRELFF.